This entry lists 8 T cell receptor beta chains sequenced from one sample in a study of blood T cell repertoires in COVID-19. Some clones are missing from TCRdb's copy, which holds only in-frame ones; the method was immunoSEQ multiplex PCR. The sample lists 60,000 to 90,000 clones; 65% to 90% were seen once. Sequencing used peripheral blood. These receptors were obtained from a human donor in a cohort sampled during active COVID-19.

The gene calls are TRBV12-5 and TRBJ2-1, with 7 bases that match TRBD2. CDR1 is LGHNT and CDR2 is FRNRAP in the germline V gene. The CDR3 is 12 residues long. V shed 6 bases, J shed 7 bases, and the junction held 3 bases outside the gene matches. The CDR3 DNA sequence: TGTGCTAGTGGGACAGCGGGGAATGAGCAGTTCTTC. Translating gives CASGTAGNEQFF.

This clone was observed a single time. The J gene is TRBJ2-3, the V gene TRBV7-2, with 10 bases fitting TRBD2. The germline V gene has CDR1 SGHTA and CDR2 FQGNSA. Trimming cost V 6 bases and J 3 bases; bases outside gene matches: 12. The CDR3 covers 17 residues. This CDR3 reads CASSFSGGALVTDTQYF. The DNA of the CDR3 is TGTGCCAGCAGTTTCAGCGGGGGGGCCTTGGTAACAGATACGCAGTATTTT.

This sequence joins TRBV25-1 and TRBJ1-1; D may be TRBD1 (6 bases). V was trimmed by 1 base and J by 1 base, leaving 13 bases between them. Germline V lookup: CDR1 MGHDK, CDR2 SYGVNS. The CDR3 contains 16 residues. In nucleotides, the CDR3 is TGTGCCAGCAGTGAATTCAAGGGGGGGCAGAACACTGAAGCTTTCTTT. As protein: CASSEFKGGQNTEAFF.

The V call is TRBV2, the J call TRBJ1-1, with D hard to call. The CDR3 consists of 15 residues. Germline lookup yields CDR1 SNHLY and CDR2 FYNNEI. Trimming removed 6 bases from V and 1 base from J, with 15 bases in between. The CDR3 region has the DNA TGTGCCAGCAGCGGAGGCGAGTGGGGGAACACTGAAGCTTTCTTT. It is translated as CASSGGEWGNTEAFF.

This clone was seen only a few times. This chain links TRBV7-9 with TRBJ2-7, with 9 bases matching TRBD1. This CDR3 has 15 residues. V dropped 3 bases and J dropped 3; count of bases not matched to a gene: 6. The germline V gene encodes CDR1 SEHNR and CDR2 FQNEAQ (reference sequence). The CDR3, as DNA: TGTGCCAGCAGCTTTCGGACAGGGGCCAGCTACGAGCAGTACTTC. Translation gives CASSFRTGASYEQYF.

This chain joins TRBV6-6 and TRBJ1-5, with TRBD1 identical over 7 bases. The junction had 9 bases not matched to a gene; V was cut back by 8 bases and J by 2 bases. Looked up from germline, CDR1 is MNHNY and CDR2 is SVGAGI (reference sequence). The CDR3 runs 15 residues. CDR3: CASGQAGMGNQPQHF. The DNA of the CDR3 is TGTGCCAGCGGACAGGCAGGGATGGGCAATCAGCCCCAGCATTTT.

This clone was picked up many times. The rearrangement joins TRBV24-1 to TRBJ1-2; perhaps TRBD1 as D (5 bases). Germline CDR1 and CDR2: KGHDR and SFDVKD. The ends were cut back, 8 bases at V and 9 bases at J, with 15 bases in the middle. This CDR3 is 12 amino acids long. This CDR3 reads CATNDSEISYTF. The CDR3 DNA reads TGTGCCACCAATGACAGCGAGATAAGCTACACCTTC.

The CDR3 spells CASSQVEGAPTNEKLFF. CDR3 nucleotide sequence: TGTGCCAGCAGCCAAGTTGAAGGGGCCCCAACTAATGAAAAACTGTTTTTT. This chain links TRBV3-1 (or the pseudogene TRBV3-2) with TRBJ1-4; tentatively, D is TRBD1 (5 bases). The CDR3 runs 17 residues. Germline V CDR1 and CDR2: LGHDT, YNNKEL (reference sequence). Trimming removed 1 base from V and 0 bases from J, with 12 bases in between.